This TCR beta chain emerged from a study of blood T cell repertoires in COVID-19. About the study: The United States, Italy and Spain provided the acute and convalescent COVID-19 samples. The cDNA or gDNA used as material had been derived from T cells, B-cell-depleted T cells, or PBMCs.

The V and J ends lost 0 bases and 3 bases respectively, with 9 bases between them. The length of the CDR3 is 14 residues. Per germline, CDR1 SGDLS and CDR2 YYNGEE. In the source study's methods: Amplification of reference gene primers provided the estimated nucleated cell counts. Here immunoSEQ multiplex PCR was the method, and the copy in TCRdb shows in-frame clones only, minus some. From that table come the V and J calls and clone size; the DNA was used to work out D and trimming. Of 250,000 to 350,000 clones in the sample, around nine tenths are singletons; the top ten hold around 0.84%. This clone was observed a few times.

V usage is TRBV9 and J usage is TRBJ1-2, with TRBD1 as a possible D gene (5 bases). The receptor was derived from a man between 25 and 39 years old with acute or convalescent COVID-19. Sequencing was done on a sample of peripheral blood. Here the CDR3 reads CASSVDGGDYGYTF. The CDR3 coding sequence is TGTGCCAGCAGCGTAGACGGGGGAGACTATGGCTACACCTTC.